The source of this T cell receptor (beta chain) is a study of blood T cell repertoires in COVID-19. This CDR3 has 16 amino acids. CDR1 LNHDA and CDR2 SQIVND come from the germline V gene (reference sequence). V lost 4 bases and J lost 5; bases outside the gene matches: 10. Measured with immunoSEQ multiplex PCR; TCRdb has only the in-frame clones, and not every one. The sample has about 75,000 clones, 70% to 80% seen once. The chain recombines TRBV19 with TRBJ2-2; TRBD1 agrees at 7 bases. The receptor was derived from a woman at least 80 years old with active or convalescent COVID-19. Sequenced input: peripheral blood. CDR3 amino acids: CASSNRQGTGTGELFF. The CDR3 DNA is TGTGCCAGTAGTAACCGACAGGGCACGGGGACCGGGGAGCTGTTTTTT.